This TCR beta chain was identified during a study of blood T cell repertoires in COVID-19. The CDR3 spans 14 residues. V lost 5 bases and J lost 2; bases outside the gene matches: 4. Germline V lookup: CDR1 SEHNR, CDR2 FQNEAQ (reference sequence). Clones were sequenced by immunoSEQ multiplex PCR, and TCRdb holds only the in-frame ones, with some missing. The sample lists 250,000 or so clones, 84% occurring once. The sequence was collected from a man in his forties who had recovered from COVID-19. Sequencing was done on a sample of peripheral blood. The chain links TRBV7-9 to TRBJ2-5, with 8 bases fitting TRBD2. The CDR3 DNA reads as TGTGCCAGCAGCCCACTAGCGGAGCAAGAGACCCAGTACTTC. Translated: CASSPLAEQETQYF.